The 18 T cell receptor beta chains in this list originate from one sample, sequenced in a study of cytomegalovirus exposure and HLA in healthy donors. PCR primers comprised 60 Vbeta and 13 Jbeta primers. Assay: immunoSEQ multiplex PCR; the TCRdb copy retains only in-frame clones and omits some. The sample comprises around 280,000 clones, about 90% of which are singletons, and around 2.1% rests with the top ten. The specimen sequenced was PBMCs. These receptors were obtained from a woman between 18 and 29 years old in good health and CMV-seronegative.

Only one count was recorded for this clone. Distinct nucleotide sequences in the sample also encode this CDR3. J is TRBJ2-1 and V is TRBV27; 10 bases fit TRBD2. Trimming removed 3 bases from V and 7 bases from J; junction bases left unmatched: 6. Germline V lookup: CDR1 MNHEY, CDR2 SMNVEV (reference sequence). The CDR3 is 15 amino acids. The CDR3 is CASSLSGGAGNEQFF. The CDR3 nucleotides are TGTGCCAGCAGTTTGAGCGGGGGGGCCGGGAATGAGCAGTTCTTC.

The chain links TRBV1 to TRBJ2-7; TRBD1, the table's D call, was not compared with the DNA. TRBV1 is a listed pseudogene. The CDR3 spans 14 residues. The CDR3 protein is CTSSRQDGLREQYF. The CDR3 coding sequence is TGCACCAGCAGCCGACAGGACGGATTGAGGGAGCAGTACTTC.

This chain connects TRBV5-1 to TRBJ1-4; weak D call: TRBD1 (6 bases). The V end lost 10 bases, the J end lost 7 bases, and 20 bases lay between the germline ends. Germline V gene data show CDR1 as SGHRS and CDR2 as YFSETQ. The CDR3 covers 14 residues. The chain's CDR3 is CASSLGRGTEKLFF. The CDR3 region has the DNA TGCGCCTCCAGCCTGGGCAGGGGCACTGAAAAACTGTTTTTT.

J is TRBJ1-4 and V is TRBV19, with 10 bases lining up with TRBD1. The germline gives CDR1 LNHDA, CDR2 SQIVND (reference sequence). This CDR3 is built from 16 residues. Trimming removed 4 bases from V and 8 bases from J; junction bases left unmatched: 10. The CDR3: CASSTDPTGGGEKLFF. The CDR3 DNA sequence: TGTGCCAGTAGTACCGACCCGACAGGGGGCGGAGAAAAACTGTTTTTT.

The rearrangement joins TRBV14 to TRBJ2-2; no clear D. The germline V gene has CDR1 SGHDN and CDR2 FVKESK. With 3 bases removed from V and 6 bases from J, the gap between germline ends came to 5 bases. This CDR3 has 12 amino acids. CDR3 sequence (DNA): TGTGCCAGCAGCCAGGAGCCCGGGGAGCTGTTTTTT. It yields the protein CASSQEPGELFF. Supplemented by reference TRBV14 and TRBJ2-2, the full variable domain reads EAGVTQFPSHSVIEKGQTVTLRCDPISGHDNLYWYRRVMGKEIKFLLHFVKESKQDESGMPNNRFLAERTGGTYSTLKVQPAELEDSGVYFCASSQEPGELFFGEGSRLTVL.

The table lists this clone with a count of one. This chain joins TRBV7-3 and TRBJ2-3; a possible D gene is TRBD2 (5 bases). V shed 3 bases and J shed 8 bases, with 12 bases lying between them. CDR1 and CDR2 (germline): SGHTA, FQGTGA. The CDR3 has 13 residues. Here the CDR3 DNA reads TGTGCCAGCAGCTTCCTACTAGAGGGTACGCAGTATTTT. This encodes CASSFLLEGTQYF.

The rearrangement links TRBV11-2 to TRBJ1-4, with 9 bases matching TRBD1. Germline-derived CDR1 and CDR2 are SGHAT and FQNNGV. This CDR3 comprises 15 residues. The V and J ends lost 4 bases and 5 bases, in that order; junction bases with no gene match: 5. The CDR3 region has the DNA TGTGCCAGCAGCTACACCGGGACAGGGAATGAAAAACTGTTTTTT. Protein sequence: CASSYTGTGNEKLFF.

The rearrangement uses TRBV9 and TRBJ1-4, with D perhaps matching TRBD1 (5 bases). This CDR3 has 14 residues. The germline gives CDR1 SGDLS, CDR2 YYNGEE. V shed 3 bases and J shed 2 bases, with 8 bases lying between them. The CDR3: CASSGGGTNEKLFF. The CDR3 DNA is TGTGCCAGCAGCGGGGGGGGGACTAATGAAAAACTGTTTTTT.

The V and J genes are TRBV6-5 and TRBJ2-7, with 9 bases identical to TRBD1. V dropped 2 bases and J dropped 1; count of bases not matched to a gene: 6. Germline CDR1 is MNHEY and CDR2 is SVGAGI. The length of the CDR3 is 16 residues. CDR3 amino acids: CASSYRGTGRSYEQYF. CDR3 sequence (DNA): TGTGCCAGCAGTTACCGGGGGACAGGGAGATCCTACGAGCAGTACTTC.

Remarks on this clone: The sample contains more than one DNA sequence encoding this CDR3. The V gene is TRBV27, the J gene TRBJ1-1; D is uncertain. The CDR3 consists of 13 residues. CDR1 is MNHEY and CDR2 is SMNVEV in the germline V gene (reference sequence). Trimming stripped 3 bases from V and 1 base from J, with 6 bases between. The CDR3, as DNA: TGTGCCAGCAGTTTGGCCCGGAACACTGAAGCTTTCTTT. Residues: CASSLARNTEAFF.

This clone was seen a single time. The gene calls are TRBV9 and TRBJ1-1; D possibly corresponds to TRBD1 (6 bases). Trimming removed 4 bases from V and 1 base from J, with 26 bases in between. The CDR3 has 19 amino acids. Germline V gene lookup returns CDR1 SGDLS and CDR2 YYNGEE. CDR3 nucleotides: TGTGCCAGCAGCCCATACGGGACACCCACCCCCGGGTCGAACACTGAAGCTTTCTTT. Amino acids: CASSPYGTPTPGSNTEAFF.

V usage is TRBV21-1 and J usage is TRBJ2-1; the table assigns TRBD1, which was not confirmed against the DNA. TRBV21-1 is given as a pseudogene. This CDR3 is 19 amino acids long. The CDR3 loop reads CASSNPRYRGQGSYNEQFF. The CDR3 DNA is TGTGCCAGCAGCAATCCCCGGTATCGAGGACAGGGTTCATACAATGAGCAGTTCTTC.

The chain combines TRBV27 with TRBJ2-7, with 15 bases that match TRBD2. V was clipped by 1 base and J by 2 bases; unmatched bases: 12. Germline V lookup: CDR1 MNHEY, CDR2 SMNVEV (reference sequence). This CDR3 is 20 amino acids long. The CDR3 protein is CASSLFPPGLAGGQTYEQYF. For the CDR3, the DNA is TGTGCCAGCAGTTTATTCCCGCCGGGACTAGCGGGGGGTCAGACCTACGAGCAGTACTTC.

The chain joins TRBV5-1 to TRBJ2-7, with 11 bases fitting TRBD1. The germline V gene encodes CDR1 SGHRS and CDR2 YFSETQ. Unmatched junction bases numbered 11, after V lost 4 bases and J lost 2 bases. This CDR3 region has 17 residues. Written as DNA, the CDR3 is TGCGCCAGCAGCGCACGGACAGGGGGCCAATCGACCTACGAGCAGTACTTC. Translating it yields CASSARTGGQSTYEQYF.

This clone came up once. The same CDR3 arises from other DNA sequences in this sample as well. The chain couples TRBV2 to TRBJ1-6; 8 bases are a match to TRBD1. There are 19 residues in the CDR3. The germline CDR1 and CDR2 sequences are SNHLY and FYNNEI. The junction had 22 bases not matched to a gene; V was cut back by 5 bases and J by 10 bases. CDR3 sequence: CASSKIEGLDRVLGSPLHF. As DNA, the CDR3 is TGTGCCAGCAGTAAGATAGAGGGTCTGGACAGGGTTCTAGGGTCACCCCTCCACTTT.

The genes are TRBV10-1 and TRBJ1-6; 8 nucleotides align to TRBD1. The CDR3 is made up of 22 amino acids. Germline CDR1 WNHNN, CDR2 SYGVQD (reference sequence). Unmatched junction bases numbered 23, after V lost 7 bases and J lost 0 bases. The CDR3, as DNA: TGCGCCAGCACCAGGGGCGGGACAGGTGGGAGGGTTGGGAGCTCCTATAATTCACCCCTCCACTTT. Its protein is CASTRGGTGGRVGSSYNSPLHF.

CDR3 bases: TGCGCCAGCAGCCAAGGTGGGCTCAACGGCTACGAGCAGTACTTC. It encodes CASSQGGLNGYEQYF. V gene TRBV4-1 combines with J gene TRBJ2-7; D not certain. Germline assignment: CDR1 MGHRA and CDR2 YSYEKL. The CDR3 has 15 amino acids. Deletions cut 1 base from V and 3 bases from J, with 13 bases between.

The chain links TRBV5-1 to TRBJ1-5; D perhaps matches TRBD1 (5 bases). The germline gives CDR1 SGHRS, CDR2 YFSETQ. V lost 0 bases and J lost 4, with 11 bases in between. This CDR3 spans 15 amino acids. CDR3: CASSLGGGVNQPQHF. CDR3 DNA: TGCGCCAGCAGCTTGGGAGGAGGGGTAAATCAGCCCCAGCATTTT.